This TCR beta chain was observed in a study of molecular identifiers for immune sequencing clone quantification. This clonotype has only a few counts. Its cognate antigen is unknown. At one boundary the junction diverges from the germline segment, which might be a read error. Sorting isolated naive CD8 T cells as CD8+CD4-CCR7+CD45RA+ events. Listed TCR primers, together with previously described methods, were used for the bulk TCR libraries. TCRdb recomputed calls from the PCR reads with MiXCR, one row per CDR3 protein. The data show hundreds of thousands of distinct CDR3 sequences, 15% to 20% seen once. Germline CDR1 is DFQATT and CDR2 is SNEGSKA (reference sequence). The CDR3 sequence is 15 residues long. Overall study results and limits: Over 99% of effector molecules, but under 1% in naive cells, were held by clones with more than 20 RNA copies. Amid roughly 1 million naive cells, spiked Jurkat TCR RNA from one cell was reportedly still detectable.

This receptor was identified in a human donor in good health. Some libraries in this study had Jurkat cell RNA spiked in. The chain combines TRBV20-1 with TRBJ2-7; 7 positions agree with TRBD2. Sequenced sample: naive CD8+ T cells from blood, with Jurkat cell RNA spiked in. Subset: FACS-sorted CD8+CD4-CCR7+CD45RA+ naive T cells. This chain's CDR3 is CSARDIGGSPYEQCF. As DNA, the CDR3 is TGCAGTGCTAGAGATATTGGCGGGAGTCCCTACGAGCAGTGCTTC.